The sequence of this T cell receptor beta chain was determined in a study of monozygotic twins with cystic fibrosis. The table came from immunoSEQ multiplex PCR; TCRdb's copy has only in-frame clones and leaves some out. The table has approximately 32,000 clones, just over 95% seen once; the top ten hold roughly 0.15%. The CDR3 loop spans 14 amino acids. Germline CDR1 is MDHEN and CDR2 is SYDVKM. Trimming took 8 bases from V and 2 from J; bases not matched to a gene: 8. The source of this sequence is a girl aged 2-15 years with cystic fibrosis. The chain recombines TRBV28 with TRBJ1-2; 7 bases map to TRBD1. Sequenced: blood. CDR3: CASLGTARNYGYTF. CDR3 bases: TGTGCCAGCCTAGGGACAGCCAGGAACTATGGCTACACCTTC.